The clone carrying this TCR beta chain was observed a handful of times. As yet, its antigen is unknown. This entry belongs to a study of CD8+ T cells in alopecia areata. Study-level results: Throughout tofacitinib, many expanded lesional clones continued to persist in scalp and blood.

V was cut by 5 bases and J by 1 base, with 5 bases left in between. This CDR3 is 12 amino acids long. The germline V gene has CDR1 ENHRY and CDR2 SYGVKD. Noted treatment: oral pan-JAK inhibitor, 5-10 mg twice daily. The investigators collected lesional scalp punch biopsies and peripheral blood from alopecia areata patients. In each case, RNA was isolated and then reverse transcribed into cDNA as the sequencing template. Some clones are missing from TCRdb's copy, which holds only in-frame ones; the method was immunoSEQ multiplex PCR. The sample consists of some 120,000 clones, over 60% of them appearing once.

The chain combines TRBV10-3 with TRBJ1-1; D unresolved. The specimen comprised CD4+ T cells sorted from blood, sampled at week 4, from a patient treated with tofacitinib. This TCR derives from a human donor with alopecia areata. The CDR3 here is CAISFGNTEAFF. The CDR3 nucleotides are TGTGCCATCAGTTTCGGGAACACTGAAGCTTTCTTT.